This TCR beta chain was documented in a study of metastatic and nonmetastatic thyroid tumors. Study summary: Patients with malignant and benign thyroid disease provided blood and tumor or nodule tissue, whose repertoires were compared.

Through MiXCR, TCRdb re-clonotyped the PCR reads. Here the sample spans around 8,000 clones, approximately 32% being singletons. All patients were untreated before thyroid surgery. The CDR3 contains 13 residues. Germline-derived CDR1 and CDR2 are KGHSH and LQKENI. This clone occurred many times. A read error is possible here, since a much larger clone lies one base away. The TCR originated in a female donor with papillary thyroid cancer or a benign thyroid nodule (not recorded which). Some clones in this sample may be carry-over from other donors' samples. This chain connects TRBV18 to TRBJ2-1, with D unclear. Sequenced: tumor tissue. CDR3 DNA: TGTGCCAGCTCACCGATGGTGACGAATGGGCAGTTCTTC. It translates to CASSPMVTNGQFF.